The 19 T cell receptor beta chains below all came from one sample that was sequenced in a study of T cell repertoires in cytomegalovirus infection. Via MiXCR, TCRdb re-called the reads, giving one row per CDR3 protein. Altogether 150,000 to 200,000 distinct CDR3 sequences are present, roughly 20% being singletons, with the ten largest covering 2.9%. Sequencing used PBMCs. These receptors were obtained from a human donor in good health (CMV status not recorded). Some clones in this sample may be carry-over from other donors' samples.

Turning to this clonotype: A much larger clone is a single base away; this may be a read error. The V and J genes are TRBV7-2 and TRBJ2-1; 8 nucleotides line up with TRBD1. The germline V gene has CDR1 SGHTA and CDR2 FQGNSA. Unmatched junction bases numbered 12, after V lost 5 bases and J lost 6 bases. CDR3 length: 16 amino acids. The CDR3 is CASSRPTGALFNEQFF. For the CDR3, the DNA is TGTGCCAGCAGCCGGCCGACAGGGGCCTTGTTCAATGAGCAGTTCTTC.

V usage is TRBV4-1 and J usage is TRBJ2-1, with unresolved D. This CDR3 contains 12 residues. Deletions cut 1 base from V and 10 bases from J, with 8 bases between. Germline loops: CDR1 MGHRA, CDR2 YSYEKL. CDR3 sequence: CASSQAEREQFF. Here the CDR3 DNA reads TGCGCCAGCAGCCAAGCGGAAAGGGAGCAGTTCTTC.

In this sample, this clonotype turned up once. CDR3: CASSHGIGSYNEQFF. CDR3 nucleotides: TGCGCCAGCAGCCACGGGATTGGTTCCTACAATGAGCAGTTCTTC. This chain connects TRBV4-3 to TRBJ2-1; tentatively, D is TRBD2 (5 bases). This CDR3 has 15 residues. The germline V gene encodes CDR1 LGHNA and CDR2 YSLEER. Trimming pared 3 bases from V and 1 base from J, leaving 10 bases between.

The CDR3 DNA reads TGTGCCAGTAGTATTCAGGGGACCCCTCGCGAGCAGTACTTC. It codes for CASSIQGTPREQYF. The rearrangement links TRBV19 to TRBJ2-7; perhaps TRBD1 as D (6 bases). Germline CDR1 reads LNHDA; CDR2 reads SQIVND (reference sequence). The CDR3 loop spans 14 amino acids. Trimming left V 3 bases short and J 6 bases short, with 15 bases between.

This rearrangement joins TRBV5-5 to TRBJ2-1, with a tentative D call TRBD2 (6 bases). V lost 5 bases and J lost 4, with 19 bases in between. The CDR3 is 16 residues long. Germline V gives CDR1 SGHKS, CDR2 YYEKEE (reference sequence). CDR3 bases: TGTGCCAGCAGTTCGCCCGGGAGACAAGTATACAATGAGCAGTTCTTC. This sequence encodes CASSSPGRQVYNEQFF.

The chain recombines TRBV28 with TRBJ1-2; D gene unclear. V gave up 2 bases and J gave up 1 base, with 11 bases separating them. The germline CDR1 and CDR2 sequences are MDHEN and SYDVKM. CDR3 size: 15 residues. CDR3 sequence (DNA): TGTGCCAGCAGTTTACAACAAGTACTTAACTATGGCTACACCTTC. This sequence encodes CASSLQQVLNYGYTF.

CDR3 loop: CASSTPATSSGNTIYF. The CDR3 bases are TGTGCCAGCTCTACCCCTGCCACGAGCTCTGGAAACACCATATATTTT. J is TRBJ1-3 and V is TRBV28; D remains ambiguous. Germline V gene data show CDR1 as MDHEN and CDR2 as SYDVKM. V gave up 8 bases and J gave up 0 bases, with 17 bases separating them. The CDR3 runs to 16 residues.

This chain connects TRBV19 to TRBJ1-4; D gene ambiguous. The CDR3 is 16 residues long. The germline V and J ends were trimmed by 6 bases and 8 bases, with 22 bases remaining between them. Germline assignment: CDR1 LNHDA and CDR2 SQIVND (reference sequence). The CDR3 sequence: CASRLNNLHQGEKLFF. CDR3 DNA: TGTGCCAGTAGGTTGAACAATCTCCACCAAGGGGAAAAACTGTTTTTT. Full variable domain (outside the CDR3, taken from reference TRBV19 and TRBJ1-4): DGGITQSPKYLFRKEGQNVTLSCEQNLNHDAMYWYRQDPGQGLRLIYYSQIVNDFQKGDIAEGYSVSREKKESFPLTVTSAQKNPTAFYLCASRLNNLHQGEKLFFGSGTQLSVL.

This clonotype was counted many times. The CDR3 loop is CASSLWPPSSGADEQFF. CDR3 in DNA: TGTGCCAGCAGCTTATGGCCCCCCTCGAGCGGCGCCGATGAGCAGTTCTTC. The chain links TRBV7-8 to TRBJ2-1; a weak D match, TRBD2 (5 bases). Germline V gives CDR1 SGHVS, CDR2 FQNEAQ. Trimming shortened V by 2 bases and J by 8 bases, and 22 bases separated the two germline ends. The CDR3 consists of 17 residues.

V gene TRBV5-1 combines with J gene TRBJ2-3; 9 bases fit TRBD2. The V segment lost 2 bases and the J segment 2 bases; nucleotides outside the gene matches: 6. The germline V gene has CDR1 SGHRS and CDR2 YFSETQ. This CDR3 comprises 16 residues. The CDR3 is CASSLLTSGDTDTQYF. DNA for the CDR3: TGCGCCAGCAGCTTATTGACTAGCGGCGACACAGATACGCAGTATTTT.

Turning to this clonotype: A much larger clone differs from this one at a single base, so this may be a read error. The genes are TRBV11-1 and TRBJ2-5; D gene unclear. V lost 2 bases and J lost 4, with 17 bases in between. The CDR3 contains 16 residues. CDR1 and CDR2 (germline): SGHAT, FQDESV (reference sequence). The CDR3, as DNA: TGTGCCAGCAGCTTATTTGACCAGAGGAGAGCAGAGACCCAGTACTTC. Translation: CASSLFDQRRAETQYF.

This clonotype was counted a few times. Its ends do not fully match the called genes, so a read error is possible. This chain joins TRBV25-1 and TRBJ1-1; D not certain. CDR1 is MGHDK and CDR2 is SYGVNS in the germline V gene. CDR3 length equals 11 residues. The DNA for the CDR3 is TGTGCCAGCACGGGGAACTCTGAAGCTTTCTTT. Amino acid sequence: CASTGNSEAFF.

The CDR3 DNA follows: TGTGCCAGCAGCCATTACCCCAGACCGCGCTCGGGGGGGGCCAACGTCCTGACTTTC. It translates to CASSHYPRPRSGGANVLTF. This chain joins TRBV6-2 or TRBV6-3 and TRBJ2-6, with D possibly matching TRBD2 (5 bases). V shed 6 bases and J shed 4 bases, with 25 bases lying between them. CDR1 MNHEY and CDR2 SVGEGT come from the germline V gene. There are 19 residues in the CDR3.

This clonotype appeared a few times. V usage is TRBV5-1 and J usage is TRBJ1-4; perhaps TRBD1 as D (5 bases). There are 14 residues in the CDR3. Germline V CDR1 and CDR2: SGHRS, YFSETQ. The V and J ends lost 4 bases and 4 bases respectively, with 11 bases between them. This CDR3 is CASSRDRVNEKLFF. As DNA, the CDR3 is TGCGCCAGCAGCCGGGACCGAGTTAATGAAAAACTGTTTTTT.

This clonotype was counted ten times or more. The chain recombines TRBV7-2 with TRBJ2-5, with D perhaps TRBD1 (6 bases). Germline lookup yields CDR1 SGHTA and CDR2 FQGNSA. The ends were cut back, 5 bases at V and 1 base at J, with 11 bases in the middle. CDR3 size: 14 residues. The chain's CDR3 is CASSPPDSQETQYF. The CDR3 DNA sequence: TGTGCCAGCAGCCCGCCGGACAGCCAAGAGACCCAGTACTTC. The full variable domain, in which reference TRBV7-2 and TRBJ2-5 provide the parts outside the CDR3, is GAGVSQSPSNKVTEKGKDVELRCDPISGHTALYWYRQSLGQGLEFLIYFQGNSAPDKSGLPSDRFSAERTGGSVSTLTIQRTQQEDSAVYLCASSPPDSQETQYFGPGTRLLVL.

The gene calls are TRBV28 and TRBJ2-5; 8 bases align to TRBD1. Germline V CDR1 and CDR2: MDHEN, SYDVKM. The CDR3 loop spans 15 amino acids. Germline trimming cut 3 bases from V and 3 bases from J; bases unmatched to any gene: 6. CDR3 loop: CASSFGTGREETQYF. The CDR3 coding sequence is TGTGCCAGCAGTTTCGGGACAGGTCGCGAAGAGACCCAGTACTTC.

This clonotype was seen many times. The J gene is TRBJ2-1, the V gene TRBV6-1; 10 bases map to TRBD2. The germline CDR1 and CDR2 sequences are MNHNS and SASEGT. The CDR3 is 16 residues long. V shed 1 base, J shed 3 bases, and the junction held 3 bases outside the gene matches. CDR3 in DNA: TGTGCCAGCAGTGAAGTACTAGCGGGACACTACAATGAGCAGTTCTTC. Translation gives CASSEVLAGHYNEQFF.

This chain joins TRBV7-3 and TRBJ1-5; D not resolved. Germline V gene data show CDR1 as SGHTA and CDR2 as FQGTGA. V lost 2 bases and J lost 7, with 12 bases in between. The CDR3 runs to 14 residues. In DNA form, the CDR3 reads TGTGCCAGCAGCTTAGCCGGGTCCGCCCAGCCCCAGCATTTT. It codes for CASSLAGSAQPQHF. The whole variable domain, remainder taken from reference TRBV7-3 and TRBJ1-5, is GAGVSQTPSNKVTEKGKYVELRCDPISGHTALYWYRQSLGQGPEFLIYFQGTGAADDSGLPNDRFFAVRPEGSVSTLKIQRTERGDSAVYLCASSLAGSAQPQHFGDGTRLSIL.

This clonotype has only a few counts. The chain uses TRBV7-9 and TRBJ2-7; 8 bases line up with TRBD1. Germline-derived CDR1 and CDR2 are SEHNR and FQNEAQ (reference sequence). The CDR3 sequence is 14 residues long. Losses at the gene ends were 4 bases for V and 7 bases for J; bases not matched to a gene: 9. The CDR3 nucleotides are TGTGCCAGCAGCTCGCTCCAGGGGGCGGGAGAGCAGTACTTC. The encoded protein is CASSSLQGAGEQYF.